This T cell receptor (beta chain) was observed in a study of OX40 agonist ivuxolimab in advanced cancers. Clones were sequenced by immunoSEQ multiplex PCR, and TCRdb holds only the in-frame ones, with some missing. Among about 20,000 clones listed, about 88% were seen once. The CDR3 sequence is 13 residues long. Germline values: CDR1 MNHEY, CDR2 SVGAGI. The V and J ends lost 2 bases and 7 bases, in that order; junction bases with no gene match: 4. Specimen: CD4+ or CD8+ T cells sorted from blood, collected in a trial of the OX40 agonist ivuxolimab. The V call is TRBV6-5, the J call TRBJ2-7, with 8 nucleotides matching TRBD1. The receptor's source is an adult with an advanced solid tumor such as melanoma, head and neck, liver or kidney cancer. CDR3 protein: CASSYQGAGEQYF. The CDR3 nucleotides are TGTGCCAGCAGTTACCAGGGGGCTGGGGAGCAGTACTTC.